Listed below are T cell receptor beta chains from one sample, sequenced in a study of blood T cell repertoires in COVID-19. Produced via immunoSEQ multiplex PCR; TCRdb's table is partial and in-frame only. The sample lists around 95,000 clones; 90% were seen once. Sequenced input: peripheral blood. These TCRs come from a man aged 45-65 years with acute or convalescent COVID-19. Both conserved end residues are part of each CDR3. The D gene is left open where the match is weak. The size field is filled for only some rows; it gives once, few, many or a size class.

D gene	J gene	V gene	clone size	CDR3 protein	CDR3 DNA
NA	TRBJ1-1	TRBV28	once	CASSLRNTEAFF	TGTGCCAGCAGTTTGAGGAACACTGAAGCTTTCTTT
TRBD1	TRBJ1-5	TRBV10-3	NA	CAMGTGDSNQPQHF	TGTGCCATGGGGACAGGAGATAGCAATCAGCCCCAGCATTTT
TRBD2	TRBJ2-1	TRBV11-2	NA	CASSPGSGRPRYNEQFF	TGTGCCAGCAGCCCCGGGAGCGGGAGGCCGCGGTACAATGAGCAGTTCTTC
NA	TRBJ2-3	TRBV5-4	NA	CASSLGPGTISTDTQYF	TGTGCCAGCAGCTTGGGCCCAGGAACCATCAGCACAGATACGCAGTATTTT
TRBD1	TRBJ1-1	TRBV24-1	NA	CATSESGTGGRNTEAFF	TGTGCCACCAGTGAATCCGGGACAGGGGGTCGGAACACTGAAGCTTTCTTT
NA	TRBJ2-2	TRBV9	NA	CASSVGAAENTGELFF	TGTGCCAGCAGCGTGGGGGCAGCCGAGAACACCGGGGAGCTGTTTTTT
NA	TRBJ2-7	TRBV5-1	NA	CASSLGVGGSYEQYF	TGCGCCAGCAGCTTGGGGGTCGGCGGCTCCTACGAGCAGTACTTC
NA	TRBJ2-4	TRBV2	NA	CASVETERLGGAKNIQYF	TGTGCCAGCGTTGAGACTGAGCGGCTGGGAGGAGCCAAAAACATTCAGTACTTC
NA	TRBJ1-4	TRBV10-2	NA	CASSDLLAGLNEKLFF	TGCGCCAGCAGTGATCTCCTGGCAGGCCTTAATGAAAAACTGTTTTTT
TRBD1	TRBJ1-4	TRBV4-1	NA	CASSQTTGYSEKLFF	TGCGCCAGCAGCCAGACGACAGGGTATTCGGAAAAACTGTTTTTT